This T cell receptor (beta chain) was captured in a study of radiotherapy plus CTLA-4 blockade in lung cancer. At the level of the study: With about a third of patients having disease control, objective responses were seen in 15% to 20%. The study, taken as a whole, reports: Early blood T cell clone dynamics, with interferon-beta, were reported to best predict response.

The V and J ends lost 3 bases and 8 bases, in that order; junction bases with no gene match: 7. The CDR3 has 14 residues. CDR1 and CDR2 (germline): PRHDT, FYEKMQ (reference sequence). Regarding this clone: Its antigen remains unknown.

The assay was immunoSEQ multiplex PCR, and TCRdb's table has in-frame clones only and misses some. The repertoire holds tens of thousands of clones, around three quarters seen once, with 10% in the top ten. This TCR came from a human donor with non-small cell lung cancer who had a complete response to radiotherapy plus ipilimumab. The sample consisted of peripheral blood, taken from a patient treated with radiotherapy plus ipilimumab. This sequence joins TRBV13 and TRBJ1-2; 9 nucleotides align to TRBD1. CDR3: CASSFRDRVLGYTF. For the CDR3, the DNA is TGTGCCAGCAGCTTCCGGGACAGGGTCTTGGGCTACACCTTC.